Listed below are T cell receptor beta chains from one sample, sequenced in a study of T cell responses to AZD1222 COVID-19 vaccine. Assay used: immunoSEQ multiplex PCR; TCRdb lists only in-frame clones, some missing. The sample contains approximately 190,000 clones, roughly 90% of which appear only once. This material consisted of peripheral blood, taken on day 0 of AZD1222 vaccination. All receptors derive from an adult in good health. Both conserved end residues are part of each CDR3. Each record gives: CDR3 length, V gene, J gene, D gene, clone size, CDR3 protein, CDR3 DNA. D genes are given only for firm matches. Not all rows give a size; the values are once, few, many and, for expanded clones, a class.

16	TRBV5-1	TRBJ2-2	-	-	CASSLWGHFNTGELFF	TGCGCCAGCAGCTTGTGGGGACACTTTAACACCGGGGAGCTGTTTTTT
11	TRBV29-1	TRBJ1-4	-	-	CSVGEYEKLFF	TGCAGCGTCGGAGAGTATGAAAAACTGTTTTTT
10	TRBV6-5	TRBJ2-3	-	-	CASNTDTQYF	TGTGCCTCCAACACAGATACGCAGTATTTT
17	TRBV6-9	TRBJ1-1	-	-	CANRQPVKQNVGTEAFF	TGTGCCAACCGCCAACCGGTAAAACAAAACGTGGGGACTGAAGCTTTCTTT
17	TRBV28	TRBJ1-4	TRBD1	-	CASSSNRGLSTNEKLFF	TGTGCCAGCAGTTCCAACAGGGGGCTTTCAACTAATGAAAAACTGTTTTTT
14	TRBV15	TRBJ2-2	TRBD1	-	CATNRGRDTGELFF	TGTGCCACCAACAGGGGGCGGGACACCGGGGAGCTGTTTTTT
13	TRBV7-8	TRBJ1-5	-	once	CASSLDLNQPQHF	TGTGCCAGCAGCTTAGATTTAAATCAGCCCCAGCATTTT
18	TRBV28	TRBJ2-1	TRBD2	-	CASSTSGRAIGSYNEQFF	TGTGCCAGCAGTACTAGCGGGAGGGCCATCGGGTCCTACAATGAGCAGTTCTTC
15	TRBV4-3	TRBJ1-1	-	-	CASSQGAGGSTEAFF	TGCGCCAGCAGCCAAGGCGCCGGCGGTAGCACTGAAGCTTTCTTT
13	TRBV2	TRBJ1-4	-	-	CASNGQLGEKLFF	TGTGCCAGCAATGGGCAGCTTGGGGAAAAACTGTTTTTT
16	TRBV28	TRBJ2-7	-	-	CASSSLGARGAYEQYF	TGTGCCAGCAGTTCCCTTGGGGCCCGGGGGGCTTACGAGCAGTACTTC
16	TRBV7-8	TRBJ2-1	TRBD1	-	CASSLGGQGFNNEQFF	TGTGCCAGCAGCTTAGGGGGACAGGGCTTCAACAATGAGCAGTTCTTC
13	TRBV7-9	TRBJ1-2	-	-	CASSLAGGVGYTF	TGTGCCAGCAGCTTAGCTGGGGGAGTTGGCTACACCTTC
12	TRBV9	TRBJ2-2	-	-	CASSPDDWELFF	TGTGCCAGCAGCCCAGACGACTGGGAGCTGTTTTTT
13	TRBV10-1	TRBJ1-1	-	-	CASSEGGNTEAFF	TGCGCCAGCAGTGAGGGGGGGAACACTGAAGCTTTCTTT
13	TRBV12-3/TRBV12-4	TRBJ1-1	-	-	CASSSKKNTEAFF	TGTGCCAGCAGTTCCAAGAAGAACACTGAAGCTTTCTTT
15	TRBV19	TRBJ1-3	-	-	CASSATGHSGNTIYF	TGTGCCAGTAGCGCGACAGGACACTCTGGAAACACCATATATTTT
13	TRBV28	TRBJ1-5	-	-	CASSQTGYQPQHF	TGTGCCAGCAGCCAAACAGGGTATCAGCCCCAGCATTTT
14	TRBV11-3	TRBJ2-2	-	-	CASSPPLGLGELFF	TGTGCCAGCAGCCCTCCGCTGGGGCTTGGGGAGCTGTTTTTT
12	TRBV28	TRBJ2-5	-	-	CASYGGEETQYF	TGTGCCAGCTACGGTGGGGAAGAGACCCAGTACTTC
15	TRBV2	TRBJ2-1	TRBD1	-	CASRVGDRPYNEQFF	TGTGCCAGCAGGGTAGGGGACAGACCTTACAATGAGCAGTTCTTC
14	TRBV19	TRBJ1-6	TRBD1	-	CASSTGQAVFPLHF	TGTGCCAGTAGTACGGGACAGGCCGTGTTTCCCCTCCACTTT
14	TRBV15	TRBJ2-7	-	-	CATSRGGRTYEQYF	TGTGCCACCAGCAGAGGGGGACGGACCTACGAGCAGTACTTC
15	TRBV7-9	TRBJ2-2	-	-	CASSGGGGRTGELFF	TGTGCCAGCAGCGGAGGGGGCGGTCGGACCGGGGAGCTGTTTTTT
15	TRBV13	TRBJ1-6	-	-	CASSLLASNNSPLHF	TGTGCCAGCAGCTTATTGGCCAGCAATAATTCACCCCTCCACTTT
15	TRBV19	TRBJ1-4	TRBD1	-	CASSSWTGGSEKLFF	TGTGCCAGTAGTTCCTGGACAGGGGGATCTGAAAAACTGTTTTTT
12	TRBV9	TRBJ2-3	-	-	CASSVDTDTQYF	TGTGCCAGCAGCGTAGACACAGATACGCAGTATTTT
13	TRBV12-3/TRBV12-4	TRBJ2-2	-	-	CASSWTNTGELFF	TGTGCCAGCAGCTGGACGAACACCGGGGAGCTGTTTTTT
15	TRBV4-1	TRBJ2-7	-	-	CASSQAGKGSYEQYF	TGCGCCAGCAGCCAAGCAGGGAAAGGGTCCTACGAGCAGTACTTC
12	TRBV12-3/TRBV12-4	TRBJ2-1	-	-	CASSFGGPEQFF	TGTGCCAGCAGTTTTGGCGGGCCCGAGCAGTTCTTC
16	TRBV2	TRBJ2-5	TRBD1	-	CASKGGQGVVQETQYF	TGTGCCAGCAAGGGGGGACAGGGCGTCGTCCAAGAGACCCAGTACTTC
15	TRBV7-9	TRBJ2-5	-	-	CASSLGIISEETQYF	TGTGCCAGCAGCCTGGGAATAATTTCAGAAGAGACCCAGTACTTC
17	TRBV3-1/TRBV3-2	TRBJ2-1	TRBD1	-	CASSQEWDGTGLDEQFF	TGTGCCAGCAGCCAAGAATGGGACGGGACAGGGCTCGATGAGCAGTTCTTC
14	TRBV5-5	TRBJ2-7	TRBD2	once	CASTLSGTNYEQYF	TGTGCCAGCACCCTATCCGGGACTAACTACGAGCAGTACTTC
13	TRBV21-1	TRBJ2-7	-	few	CAREAGHYYEQYF	TGTGCCAGAGAAGCGGGCCATTACTACGAGCAGTACTTC
15	TRBV21-1	TRBJ2-7	-	-	CASSKARDWAYEQYF	TGTGCCAGCAGCAAAGCGCGAGACTGGGCCTACGAGCAGTACTTC
15	TRBV28	TRBJ1-5	-	-	CASRPLKGPNQPQHF	TGTGCCAGCAGGCCCCTAAAGGGGCCGAATCAGCCCCAGCATTTT
15	TRBV9	TRBJ2-2	TRBD2	-	CASSATSGGTGELFF	TGTGCCAGCAGCGCAACTAGCGGGGGTACCGGGGAGCTGTTTTTT
14	TRBV18	TRBJ1-3	-	-	CASSPGLEGNTIYF	TGTGCCAGCTCACCAGGACTGGAGGGAAACACCATATATTTT
14	TRBV27	TRBJ2-7	-	-	CASSIKGPIYEQYF	TGTGCCAGCAGTATAAAGGGACCCATCTACGAGCAGTACTTC
15	TRBV15	TRBJ1-2	-	-	CATSRDLVSSYGYTF	TGTGCCACCAGCAGAGACCTGGTCTCCAGCTATGGCTACACCTTC
15	TRBV11-2	TRBJ2-5	TRBD2	-	CASRTLAGRQETQYF	TGTGCCAGCAGAACCCTAGCGGGGCGGCAAGAGACCCAGTACTTC
14	TRBV29-1	TRBJ2-7	-	-	CSVSSTTDSYEQYF	TGCAGCGTTTCCTCTACTACGGACAGCTACGAGCAGTACTTC
13	TRBV12-3/TRBV12-4	TRBJ2-7	-	-	CASRRAASYEQYF	TGTGCCAGCAGGAGGGCAGCCTCCTACGAGCAGTACTTC
15	TRBV5-4	TRBJ1-3	-	-	CASSSGRSSGNTIYF	TGTGCCAGCAGCTCCGGGCGGTCCTCTGGAAACACCATATATTTT
15	TRBV7-8	TRBJ1-3	-	-	CASSLERISGNTIYF	TGTGCCAGCAGCTTAGAACGTATCTCTGGAAACACCATATATTTT
16	TRBV7-8	TRBJ2-3	TRBD2	-	CASSRKLAGGADTQYF	TGTGCCAGCAGCCGCAAACTAGCGGGAGGAGCAGATACGCAGTATTTT
15	TRBV11-3	TRBJ2-5	TRBD1	-	CASSLRQGSLETQYF	TGTGCCAGCAGCCTCAGACAGGGGAGTTTGGAGACCCAGTACTTC
17	TRBV27	TRBJ1-4	-	-	CASSLYPDGHFNEKLFF	TGTGCCAGCAGTTTATATCCGGACGGCCATTTCAATGAAAAACTGTTTTTT
13	TRBV6-5	TRBJ2-7	-	-	CASSALIKGVQYF	TGTGCCAGCTCAGCACTCATAAAAGGGGTGCAGTACTTC
15	TRBV28	TRBJ2-7	TRBD2	-	CASSPSGRNYYEQYF	TGTGCCAGCAGCCCGAGCGGGAGGAACTACTACGAGCAGTACTTC
13	TRBV4-1	TRBJ1-2	-	-	CASSSPGVYGYTF	TGCGCCAGCTCAAGCCCAGGGGTGTATGGCTACACCTTC